The clone carrying this T cell receptor beta chain came up many times. Its antigen is unknown. Germline V gives CDR1 SGHRS, CDR2 YFSETQ. Trimming removed 4 bases from V and 2 bases from J, with 19 bases in between. The CDR3 sequence is 17 residues long. Patients aged 18 to 65 with hyperthyroidism were newly diagnosed, with duration under 2 months. Amplification targeted TCR beta CDR3 regions from RNA transcripts. HTBI primers were used for first-round RT-PCR of the TCR CDR3. TCRdb reprocessed the multiplex PCR reads via MiXCR and lists one record per CDR3 protein. The sample lists fewer than 350,000 distinct CDR3 sequences; roughly a fifth were seen once. These data are taken from a study of T cells in Graves' hyperthyroidism and ophthalmopathy. Study observations and caveats: Most thyroid clonotypes with frequency above 0.001 were detected in blood. With a median lead of around 6.7 months before onset, the model predicted ophthalmopathy.

This clonotype was obtained from a woman between 50 and 59 years old with Graves' hyperthyroidism. Input material: blood. The chain combines TRBV5-1 with TRBJ1-5; D is possibly TRBD1 (6 bases). CDR3 residues: CASSPDLSGGGNQPQHF. The DNA for the CDR3 is TGCGCCAGCAGCCCTGACTTGTCGGGGGGCGGCAATCAGCCCCAGCATTTT. Looking up the rest from reference TRBV5-1 and TRBJ1-5 gives the full variable domain: KAGVTQTPRYLIKTRGQQVTLSCSPISGHRSVSWYQQTPGQGLQFLFEYFSETQRNKGNFPGRFSGRQFSNSRSEMNVSTLELGDSALYLCASSPDLSGGGNQPQHFGDGTRLSIL.